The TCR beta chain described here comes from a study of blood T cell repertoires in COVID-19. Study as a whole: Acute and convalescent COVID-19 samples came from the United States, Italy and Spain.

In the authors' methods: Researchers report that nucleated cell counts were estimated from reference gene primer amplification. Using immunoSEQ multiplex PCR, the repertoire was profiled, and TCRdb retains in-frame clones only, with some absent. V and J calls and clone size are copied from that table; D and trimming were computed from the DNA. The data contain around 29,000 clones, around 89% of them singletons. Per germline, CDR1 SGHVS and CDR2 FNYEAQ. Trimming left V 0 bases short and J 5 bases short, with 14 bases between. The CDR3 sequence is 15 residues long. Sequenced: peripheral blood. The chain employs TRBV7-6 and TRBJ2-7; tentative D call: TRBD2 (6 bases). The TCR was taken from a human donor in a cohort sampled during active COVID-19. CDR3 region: CASSLATGGWDEQYF. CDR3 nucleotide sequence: TGTGCCAGCAGCTTAGCGACCGGGGGATGGGACGAGCAGTACTTC. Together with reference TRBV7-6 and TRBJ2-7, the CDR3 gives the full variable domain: GAGVSQSPRYKVTKRGQDVALRCDPISGHVSLYWYRQALGQGPEFLTYFNYEAQQDKSGLPNDRFSAERPEGSISTLTIQRTEQRDSAMYRCASSLATGGWDEQYFGPGTRLTVT.